These 12 T cell receptor beta chains were sequenced from one sample in a study of blood T cells in healthy people across ages. Primers used in a second PCR of roughly 7 to 12 cycles were a sample-barcoded 5' primer and a J-beta primer mix. TCRdb re-called the 5' RACE reads with MiXCR, one entry per CDR3 protein. The data show around 2 million distinct CDR3 sequences, approximately 39% seen once. Sequenced material: blood. All receptors come from a human donor in good health.

This clonotype was seen a handful of times. The V gene is TRBV20-1, the J gene TRBJ2-1; no reliable D call. Per germline, CDR1 DFQATT and CDR2 SNEGSKA (reference sequence). The CDR3 contains 14 residues. The germline V and J ends were trimmed by 4 bases and 2 bases, with 12 bases remaining between them. CDR3 in amino acids: CSANGWGAYNEQFF. The CDR3 DNA follows: TGCAGTGCTAATGGGTGGGGTGCCTACAATGAGCAGTTCTTC.

This clonotype was observed a few times. This chain links TRBV20-1 with TRBJ2-1, with 8 bases that match TRBD2. The CDR3 has 15 amino acids. CDR1 is DFQATT, CDR2 SNEGSKA, per germline (reference sequence). The V segment lost 0 bases and the J segment 7 bases; nucleotides outside the gene matches: 8. The CDR3 DNA is TGCAGTGCTAGAGATCCAGACGGGGGGGTGAATGAGCAGTTCTTC. It encodes CSARDPDGGVNEQFF.

The CDR3 coding sequence is TGCGCCAGCAGCACGGGACAGTTATACTATGGCTACACCTTC. This encodes CASSTGQLYYGYTF. The chain combines TRBV5-1 with TRBJ1-2; 7 bases match TRBD1. The V gene end was trimmed by 4 bases and the J gene end by 3 bases; junction bases not matched to a gene: 6. CDR1 and CDR2 (germline): SGHRS, YFSETQ. This CDR3 region has 14 residues.

The V call is TRBV7-9, the J call TRBJ1-3; no reliable D call. This CDR3 is built from 13 residues. CDR1 and CDR2 from the germline V gene are SEHNR and FQNEAQ (reference sequence). V lost 8 bases and J 9 bases, leaving 17 bases between the germline ends. The CDR3 DNA is TGTGCCAGCTCCCAGCCTCTTCCTGCCACCATATATTTT. This translates into CASSQPLPATIYF.

This clonotype was counted between two and nine times. The CDR3 reads CASSPRGLNEKLFF. The CDR3, as DNA: TGTGCCAGCAGTCCCAGAGGGCTTAATGAAAAACTGTTTTTT. The chain is built from TRBV12-3 or TRBV12-4 and TRBJ1-4; D is unclear. Trimming pared 5 bases from V and 4 bases from J, leaving 11 bases between. The CDR3 is 14 residues long.

The table lists this clonotype with a few counts. This chain connects TRBV20-1 to TRBJ2-3; TRBD2 matches at 7 bases. The CDR3 has 12 residues. The germline gives CDR1 DFQATT, CDR2 SNEGSKA (reference sequence). The CDR3 DNA follows: TGCAACGAAGCGGGGAGCACAGATACGCAGTATTTT. Amino acids: CNEAGSTDTQYF.

This clonotype was counted a few times. The rearrangement links TRBV7-2 to TRBJ1-2; 7 bases are a match to TRBD1. V was pared by 5 bases and J by 3 bases, with 9 bases of the junction left unmatched. CDR1 and CDR2 (germline): SGHTA, FQGNSA. CDR3 length: 15 amino acids. The CDR3 sequence is CASSTQTGFDYGYTF. CDR3 DNA: TGTGCCAGCAGCACTCAGACAGGGTTCGACTATGGCTACACCTTC.

This rearrangement joins TRBV6-2 or TRBV6-3 to TRBJ2-7; unclear D gene. V dropped 0 bases and J dropped 0 bases, with 9 bases sitting between them. CDR3 length equals 15 residues. Looked up from germline, CDR1 is MNHEY and CDR2 is SVGEGT. CDR3 DNA: TGTGCCAGCAGTTACTCGACGTACTACTCCTACGAGCAGTACTTC. It codes for CASSYSTYYSYEQYF.

The chain is built from TRBV29-1 and TRBJ1-1, with D uncertain. Deletions cut 6 bases from V and 1 base from J, with 9 bases between. Germline lookup yields CDR1 SQVTM and CDR2 ANQGSEA. The CDR3 covers 12 residues. CDR3 in amino acids: CSVLKENTEAFF. As DNA, the CDR3 is TGCAGCGTCCTCAAGGAGAACACTGAAGCTTTCTTT. Combining the CDR3 with reference TRBV29-1 and TRBJ1-1 gives the whole variable domain SAVISQKPSRDICQRGTSLTIQCQVDSQVTMMFWYRQQPGQSLTLIATANQGSEATYESGFVIDKFPISRPNLTFSTLTVSNMSPEDSSIYLCSVLKENTEAFFGQGTRLTVV.

CDR3 sequence (DNA): TGCAGTGCTCCGGCGAATATTAACTATGGCTACACCTTC. This encodes CSAPANINYGYTF. This sequence joins TRBV20-1 and TRBJ1-2; unclear D gene. CDR3 length equals 13 residues. Germline CDR1 DFQATT, CDR2 SNEGSKA (reference sequence). The germline V and J ends were trimmed by 5 bases and 1 base, with 11 bases remaining between them.

This clonotype was seen only once. J is TRBJ2-2 and V is TRBV5-1; TRBD2 aligns across 10 bases. V shed 6 bases, J shed 2 bases, and the junction held 4 bases outside the gene matches. Germline CDR1 SGHRS, CDR2 YFSETQ. CDR3 length equals 15 residues. The CDR3 here is CASNGLADNTGELFF. In nucleotides, the CDR3 is TGCGCCAGCAACGGACTAGCGGACAACACCGGGGAGCTGTTTTTT.

In its sample, this clonotype was seen a few times. The V call is TRBV9, the J call TRBJ1-2; a weak D match, TRBD1 (5 bases). Germline CDR1 reads SGDLS; CDR2 reads YYNGEE. The CDR3 runs to 16 residues. Trimming removed 0 bases at V and 3 bases at J, with 15 bases between. The CDR3 region is CASSVDPQGTYYGYTF. The DNA of the CDR3 is TGTGCCAGCAGCGTAGATCCCCAGGGAACGTACTATGGCTACACCTTC.